This passage covers 9 T cell receptor beta chains from one sample sequenced in a study of cytomegalovirus exposure and HLA in healthy donors. Measured with immunoSEQ multiplex PCR; TCRdb has only the in-frame clones, and not every one. The repertoire has over 80,000 clones, 85% of them found once; the top ten carry around 20%. The sample was PBMCs. Receptors were obtained from a man aged 18 to 29 in good health and CMV-seropositive.

A few counts support this clone. This sequence joins TRBV6-6 and TRBJ1-5; the match to TRBD1 covers 8 bases. This CDR3 is built from 14 residues. The V and J ends lost 7 bases and 5 bases, in that order; junction bases with no gene match: 7. Germline CDR1 and CDR2: MNHNY and SVGAGI (reference sequence). CDR3 DNA: TGTGCCAGCACCTGGACAGGGTCCCATCAGCCCCAGCATTTT. It codes for CASTWTGSHQPQHF.

This clone showed up just a few times. The chain links TRBV5-4 to TRBJ2-1, with D perhaps TRBD1 (6 bases). V was pared by 1 base and J by 6 bases, with 14 bases between. Looked up from germline, CDR1 is SGHNT and CDR2 is YYREEE (reference sequence). The CDR3 is made up of 15 amino acids. CDR3 region: CASSLPTRDTNEQFF. CDR3 sequence (DNA): TGTGCCAGCAGCTTGCCCACACGGGACACCAATGAGCAGTTCTTC.

This clone was seen a few times. The CDR3: CASSSEGLTSQYV. The DNA of the CDR3 is TGTGCCAGCAGCTCCGAGGGCCTTACGTCTCAGTACGTC. The rearrangement uses TRBV28 and TRBJ2-7; TRBD2 might be the D (5 bases). There are 13 residues in the CDR3. Germline lookup yields CDR1 MDHEN and CDR2 SYDVKM. Trimming cost V 6 bases and J 10 bases, with 19 bases left between them.

V and J are TRBV28 and TRBJ1-2; TRBD1 is a possible D gene (6 bases). Per germline, CDR1 MDHEN and CDR2 SYDVKM. This CDR3 spans 15 amino acids. V lost 5 bases to trimming and J lost 4 bases, with 17 bases between them. The CDR3 DNA is TGTGCCAGCAGTCCCTTCCCACAGGGTTCCTATGGCTACACCTTC. Encoded protein: CASSPFPQGSYGYTF.

This chain connects TRBV30 to TRBJ1-1; D is uncertain. Germline V CDR1 and CDR2: GTSNPN, SVGIG (reference sequence). This CDR3 region has 13 residues. The V end lost 0 bases, the J end lost 1 base, and 6 bases lay between the germline ends. CDR3 sequence: CAWSVQENTEAFF. The CDR3 coding sequence is TGTGCCTGGAGTGTTCAGGAGAACACTGAAGCTTTCTTT.

The genes are TRBV10-2 and TRBJ1-5; D is possibly TRBD1 (6 bases). V lost 2 bases and J lost 5, with 10 bases in between. CDR1 and CDR2 (germline): WSHSY, SAAADI. The length of the CDR3 is 14 residues. Here the CDR3 reads CASSEMGAHQPQHF. The CDR3 DNA reads TGCGCCAGCAGTGAGATGGGGGCGCATCAGCCCCAGCATTTT.

The genes are TRBV18 and TRBJ2-7; D may be TRBD2 (5 bases). Trimming removed 6 bases at V and 2 bases at J, with 14 bases between. The germline V gene has CDR1 KGHSH and CDR2 LQKENI. This CDR3 is 14 amino acids long. The CDR3 nucleotides read TGTGCCAGCTCCTCGACTAAGGGAACCTACGAGCAGTACTTC. It translates to CASSSTKGTYEQYF.

This chain uses TRBV2 with TRBJ1-2; tentatively, D is TRBD1 (5 bases). The CDR3 totals 14 residues. Trimming pared 7 bases from V and 4 bases from J, leaving 16 bases between. Germline V gene sequence: CDR1 SNHLY, CDR2 FYNNEI. The chain's CDR3 is CASKEVQDFYGYTF. CDR3 nucleotides: TGTGCCAGCAAAGAGGTACAGGATTTCTATGGCTACACCTTC.

The V call is TRBV2, the J call TRBJ2-7; TRBD1 aligns across 9 bases. CDR1 is SNHLY and CDR2 is FYNNEI in the germline V gene. This CDR3 spans 15 amino acids. V dropped 3 bases and J dropped 5; count of bases not matched to a gene: 8. This CDR3 reads CASSDPGTGLDEQYF. CDR3 coding DNA: TGTGCCAGCAGTGACCCCGGGACAGGGTTAGACGAGCAGTACTTC.